What follows describes a single T cell receptor beta chain. Its antigen remains unidentified. No much larger clonotype is one base removed from it; base qualities were not supplied. The sample belongs to a study of glioma-infiltrating T cells after dendritic cell vaccination (dated by TCRdb to between 2015 and 2016). Context from the whole study: Of the 15 glioblastoma patients in the cohort, all drawn from Phase I and II dendritic cell vaccination trials, 9 were newly diagnosed and 6 had recurrent disease. TCR sequencing metrics, including TIL content and tumor-blood repertoire overlap, were correlated with survival after dendritic cell vaccination. In glioblastoma patients vaccinated with dendritic cells, deep sequencing of TCR beta CDR3 regions served to measure tumor-infiltrating lymphocyte content and to compare repertoires between tumor and blood. The vaccine was prepared from monocyte-derived dendritic cells that were cultured for seven to eight days with IL-4 and GM-CSF and then pulsed overnight with autologous tumor lysate. Three intradermal dendritic cell vaccine injections were administered to patients at biweekly intervals in the arm below the axilla. Between about 2003 and 2012, patients were given autologous tumor lysate-pulsed dendritic cell vaccination.

Per the germline V gene, SGHTA is the CDR1 and FQGTGA is the CDR2. Inclusive of the bounding cysteine and phenylalanine, the CDR3 is 17 residues long. The read is trimmed to its CDR3 DNA, 51 bases read in frame from base 1. The V end gives up 5 bases and the J end 6 bases, leaving 11 bases in the junction not matched to a gene. Selection of patients required sufficient residual fresh-frozen tumor tissue and over two years of available survival data. An isocitrate dehydrogenase mutation was not carried by any of the glioblastoma patients, although molecular status was otherwise variable. PBMC were collected before vaccination, two weeks after the third vaccination, and at tumor progression if tumor progression occurred. Genomic DNA was extracted with the Qiagen DNeasy Blood extraction Kit. General study outcomes and caveats: The cohort was small and heterogeneous, few patients had complete blood and tumor sets, and even fewer had initial-recurrent tumor pairs. Longer time to progression and overall survival after dendritic cell vaccination were predicted by higher estimated pretreatment TIL content. TCR clonality showed no direct relationship with survival, which suggests that a diverse polyclonal response may matter. The response model built on TCR overlap across three groups was characterized as speculative, with prospective validation still needed.

TCRB CDR3 regions were amplified from around 2.1 ug genomic DNA, or all available DNA if less, using the immunoSEQ assay. The multiplex PCR employed 60 forward primers targeting TCR V beta segments and 13 reverse primers targeting J beta segments. To estimate the number of reads per starting template, synthetic control templates were added to each sample at limiting dilution. Reads of 87 bp were generated by sequencing on the Illumina HiSeq System. Regarding the original processing steps: To remove PCR and sequencing errors, closely related sequences were merged with a nearest neighbor algorithm. TCR overlap was defined as the percentage of unique tumor TCR beta sequences that were also found in the peripheral blood of the same patient. TCRdb retrieved this table from immuneACCESS and kept in-frame rearrangements only. Not all clones are present; in checked studies, unresolved V genes account for under half, and no reason is known for the remainder. V, J and clone size are taken as reported in that table, and D and trimming were inferred from the DNA itself. This sample lists fewer than 50,000 clones; approximately 82% were detected once. The top ten clones comprise 7.5% to 10% of the sample.

This chain joins TRBV7-3 to TRBJ2-2; 11 junctional bases match TRBD1. This TCR came from a human donor with glioblastoma. The sample here was blood, taken before dendritic cell vaccination. DNA sequence: TGTGCCAGCAGCCGAGAACGGACAGGGGGCCTTTCCGGGGAGCTGTTTTTT. The resulting protein is CASSRERTGGLSGELFF.